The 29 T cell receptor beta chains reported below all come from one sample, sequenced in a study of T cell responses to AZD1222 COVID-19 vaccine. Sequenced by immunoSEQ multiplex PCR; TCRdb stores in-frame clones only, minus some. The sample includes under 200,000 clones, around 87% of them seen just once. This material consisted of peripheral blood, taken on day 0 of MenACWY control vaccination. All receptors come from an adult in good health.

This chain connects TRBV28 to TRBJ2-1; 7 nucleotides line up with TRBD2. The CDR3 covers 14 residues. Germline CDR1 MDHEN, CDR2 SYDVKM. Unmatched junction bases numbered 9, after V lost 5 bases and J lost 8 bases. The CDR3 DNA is TGTGCCAGCAGTGTGGGGGGAGGGCACGATGAGCAGTTCTTC. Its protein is CASSVGGGHDEQFF.

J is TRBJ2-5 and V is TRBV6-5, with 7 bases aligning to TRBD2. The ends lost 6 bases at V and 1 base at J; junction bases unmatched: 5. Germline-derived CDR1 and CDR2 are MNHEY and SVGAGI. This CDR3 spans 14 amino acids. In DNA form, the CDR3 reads TGTGCCAGCAGATCGTTAGCGGGCCAAGAGACCCAGTACTTC. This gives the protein CASRSLAGQETQYF.

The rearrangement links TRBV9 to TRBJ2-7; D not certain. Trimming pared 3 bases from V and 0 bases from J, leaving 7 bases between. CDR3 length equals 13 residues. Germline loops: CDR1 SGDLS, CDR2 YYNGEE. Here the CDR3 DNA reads TGTGCCAGCAGCGCTCAGGACTCCTACGAGCAGTACTTC. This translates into CASSAQDSYEQYF.

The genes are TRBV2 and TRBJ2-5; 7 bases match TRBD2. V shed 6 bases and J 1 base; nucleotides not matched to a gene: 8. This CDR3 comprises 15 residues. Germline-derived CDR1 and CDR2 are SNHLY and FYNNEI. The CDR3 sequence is CASRIALAAQETQYF. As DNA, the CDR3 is TGTGCCAGCAGAATCGCCCTAGCGGCCCAAGAGACCCAGTACTTC.

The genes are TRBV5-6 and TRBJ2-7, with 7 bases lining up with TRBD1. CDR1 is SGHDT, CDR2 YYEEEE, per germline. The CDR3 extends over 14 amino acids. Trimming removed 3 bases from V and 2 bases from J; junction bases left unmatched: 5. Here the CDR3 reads CASSYGQATYEQYF. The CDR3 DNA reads TGTGCCAGCAGCTATGGACAGGCCACCTACGAGCAGTACTTC.

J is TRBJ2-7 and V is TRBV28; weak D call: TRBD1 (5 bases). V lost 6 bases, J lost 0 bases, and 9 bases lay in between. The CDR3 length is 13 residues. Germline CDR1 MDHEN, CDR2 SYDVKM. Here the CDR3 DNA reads TGTGCCAGCAGAACAGGACCCTCCTACGAGCAGTACTTC. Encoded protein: CASRTGPSYEQYF.

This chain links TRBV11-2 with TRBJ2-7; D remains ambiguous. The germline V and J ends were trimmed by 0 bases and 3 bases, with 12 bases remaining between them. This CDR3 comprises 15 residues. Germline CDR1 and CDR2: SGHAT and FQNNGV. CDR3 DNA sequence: TGTGCCAGCAGCTTAGAACTTCCTACTCTCTACGAGCAGTACTTC. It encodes CASSLELPTLYEQYF.

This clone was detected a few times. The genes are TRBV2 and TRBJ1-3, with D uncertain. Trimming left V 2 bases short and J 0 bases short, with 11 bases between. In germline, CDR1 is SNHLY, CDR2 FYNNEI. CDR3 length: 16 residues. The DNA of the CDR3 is TGTGCCAGCAGTGAACAGAGCAACCTCTCTGGAAACACCATATATTTT. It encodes CASSEQSNLSGNTIYF.

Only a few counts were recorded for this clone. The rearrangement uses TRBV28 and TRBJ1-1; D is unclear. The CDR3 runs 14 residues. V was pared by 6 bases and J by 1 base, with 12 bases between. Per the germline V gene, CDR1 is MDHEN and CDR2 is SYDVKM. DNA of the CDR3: TGTGCCAGCAGATCGCCCCGATGGAACACTGAAGCTTTCTTT. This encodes CASRSPRWNTEAFF.

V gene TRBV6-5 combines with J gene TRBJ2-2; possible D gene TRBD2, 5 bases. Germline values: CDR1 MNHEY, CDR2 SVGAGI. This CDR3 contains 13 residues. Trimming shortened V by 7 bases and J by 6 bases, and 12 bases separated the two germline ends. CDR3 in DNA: TGTGCCAGCAATACTCGGGGTTCCGGGGAGCTGTTTTTT. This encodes CASNTRGSGELFF.

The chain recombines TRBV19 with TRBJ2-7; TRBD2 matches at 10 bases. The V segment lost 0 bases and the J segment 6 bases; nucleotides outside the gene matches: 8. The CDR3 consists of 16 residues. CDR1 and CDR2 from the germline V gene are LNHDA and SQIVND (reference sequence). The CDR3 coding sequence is TGTGCCAGTAGTATAGACCCTAGCGGGAGCTCATCCGAGCAGTACTTC. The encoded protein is CASSIDPSGSSSEQYF.

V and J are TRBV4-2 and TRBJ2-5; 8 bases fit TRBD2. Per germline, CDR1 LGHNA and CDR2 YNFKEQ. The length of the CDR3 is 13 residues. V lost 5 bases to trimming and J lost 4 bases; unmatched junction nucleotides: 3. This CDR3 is CASSYTSGETQYF. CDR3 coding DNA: TGTGCCAGCAGCTACACTAGCGGAGAGACCCAGTACTTC.

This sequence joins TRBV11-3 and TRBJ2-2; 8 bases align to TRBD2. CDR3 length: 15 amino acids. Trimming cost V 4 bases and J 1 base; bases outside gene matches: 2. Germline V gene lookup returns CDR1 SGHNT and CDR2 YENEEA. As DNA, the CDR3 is TGTGCCAGCAGCTCCGGGACTAGGAACACCGGGGAGCTGTTTTTT. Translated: CASSSGTRNTGELFF. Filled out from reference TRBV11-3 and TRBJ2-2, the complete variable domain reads EAGVVQSPRYKIIEKKQPVAFWCNPISGHNTLYWYLQNLGQGPELLIRYENEEAVDDSQLPKDRFSAERLKGVDSTLKIQPAELGDSAVYLCASSSGTRNTGELFFGEGSRLTVL.

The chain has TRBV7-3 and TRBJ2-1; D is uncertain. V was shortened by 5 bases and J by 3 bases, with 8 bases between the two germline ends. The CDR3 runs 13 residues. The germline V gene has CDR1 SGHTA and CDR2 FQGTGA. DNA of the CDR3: TGTGCCAGCAGCCCAGACCACTACAATGAGCAGTTCTTC. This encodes CASSPDHYNEQFF.

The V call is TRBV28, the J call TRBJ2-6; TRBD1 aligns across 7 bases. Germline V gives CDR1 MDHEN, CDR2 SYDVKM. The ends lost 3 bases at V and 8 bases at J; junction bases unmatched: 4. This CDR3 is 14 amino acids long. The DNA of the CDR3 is TGTGCCAGCAGTTTGGCGACAGGGCCCAACGTCCTGACTTTC. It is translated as CASSLATGPNVLTF.

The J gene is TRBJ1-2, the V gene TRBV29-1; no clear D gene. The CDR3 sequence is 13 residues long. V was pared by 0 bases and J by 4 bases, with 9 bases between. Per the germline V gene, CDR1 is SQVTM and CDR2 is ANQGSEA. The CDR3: CSVEDPGGYGYTF. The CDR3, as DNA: TGCAGCGTTGAAGATCCCGGAGGCTATGGCTACACCTTC. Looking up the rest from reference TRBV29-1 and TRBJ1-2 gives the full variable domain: SAVISQKPSRDICQRGTSLTIQCQVDSQVTMMFWYRQQPGQSLTLIATANQGSEATYESGFVIDKFPISRPNLTFSTLTVSNMSPEDSSIYLCSVEDPGGYGYTFGSGTRLTVV.

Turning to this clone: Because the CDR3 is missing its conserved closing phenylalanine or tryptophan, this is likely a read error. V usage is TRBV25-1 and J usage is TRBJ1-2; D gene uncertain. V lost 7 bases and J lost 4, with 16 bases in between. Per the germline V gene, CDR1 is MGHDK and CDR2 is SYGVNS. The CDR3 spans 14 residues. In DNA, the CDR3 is TGTGCCAGCACCTCCGGCCGGACTCTCTATGGCTACACCCTC. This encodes CASTSGRTLYGYTL.

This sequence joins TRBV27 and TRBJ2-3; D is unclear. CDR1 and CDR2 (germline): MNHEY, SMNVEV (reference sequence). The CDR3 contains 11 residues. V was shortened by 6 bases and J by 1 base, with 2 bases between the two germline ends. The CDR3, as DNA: TGTGCCAGCAGCCGCACAGATACGCAGTATTTT. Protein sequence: CASSRTDTQYF.

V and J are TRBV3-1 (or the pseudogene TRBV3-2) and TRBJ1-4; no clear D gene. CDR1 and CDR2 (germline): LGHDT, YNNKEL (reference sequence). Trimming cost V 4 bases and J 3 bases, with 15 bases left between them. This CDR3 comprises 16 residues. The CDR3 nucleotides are TGTGCCAGCAGCCTAAAAAGTGCAGGTCCTAATGAAAAACTGTTTTTT. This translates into CASSLKSAGPNEKLFF.

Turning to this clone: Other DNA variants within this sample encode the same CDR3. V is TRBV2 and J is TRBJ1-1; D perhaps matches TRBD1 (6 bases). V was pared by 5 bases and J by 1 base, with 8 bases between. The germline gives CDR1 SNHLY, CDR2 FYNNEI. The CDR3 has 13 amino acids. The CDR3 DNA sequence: TGTGCCAGCAGTCCACAGGGGAACACTGAAGCTTTCTTT. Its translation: CASSPQGNTEAFF. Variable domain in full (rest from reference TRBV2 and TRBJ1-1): EPEVTQTPSHQVTQMGQEVILRCVPISNHLYFYWYRQILGQKVEFLVSFYNNEISEKSEIFDDQFSVERPDGSNFTLKIRSTKLEDSAMYFCASSPQGNTEAFFGQGTRLTVV.

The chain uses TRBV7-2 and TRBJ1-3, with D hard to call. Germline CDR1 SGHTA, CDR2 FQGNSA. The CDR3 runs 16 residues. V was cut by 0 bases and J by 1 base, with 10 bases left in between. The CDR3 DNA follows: TGTGCCAGCAGCTTAGCACCCGACGAATCTGGAAACACCATATATTTT. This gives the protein CASSLAPDESGNTIYF.

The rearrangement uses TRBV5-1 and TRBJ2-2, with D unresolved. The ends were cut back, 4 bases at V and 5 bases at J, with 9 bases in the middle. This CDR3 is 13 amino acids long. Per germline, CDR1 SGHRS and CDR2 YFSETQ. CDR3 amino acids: CASSPRSTGELFF. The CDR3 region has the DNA TGCGCCAGCAGCCCGAGGTCTACCGGGGAGCTGTTTTTT.

CDR3: CASSQEPDTATNEKLFF. The CDR3 coding sequence is TGCGCCAGCAGCCAAGAACCAGATACCGCAACTAATGAAAAACTGTTTTTT. V is TRBV4-1 and J is TRBJ1-4; D is uncertain. The CDR3 is 17 residues long. Germline CDR1 reads MGHRA; CDR2 reads YSYEKL. V gave up 0 bases and J gave up 0 bases, with 11 bases separating them.

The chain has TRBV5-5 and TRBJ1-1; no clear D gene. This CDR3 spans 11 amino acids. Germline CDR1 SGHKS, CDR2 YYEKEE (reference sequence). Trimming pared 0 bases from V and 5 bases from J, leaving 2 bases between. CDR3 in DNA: TGTGCCAGCAGCTTGGAGACTGAAGCTTTCTTT. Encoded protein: CASSLETEAFF. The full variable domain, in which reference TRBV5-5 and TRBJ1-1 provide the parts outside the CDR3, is DAGVTQSPTHLIKTRGQQVTLRCSPISGHKSVSWYQQVLGQGPQFIFQYYEKEERGRGNFPDRFSARQFPNYSSELNVNALLLGDSALYLCASSLETEAFFGQGTRLTVV.

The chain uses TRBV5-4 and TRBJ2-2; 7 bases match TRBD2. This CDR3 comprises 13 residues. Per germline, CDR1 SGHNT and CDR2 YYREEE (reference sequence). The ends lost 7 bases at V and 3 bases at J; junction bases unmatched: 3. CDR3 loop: CASGGGDTGELFF. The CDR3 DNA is TGTGCCAGCGGGGGGGGAGACACCGGGGAGCTGTTTTTT.

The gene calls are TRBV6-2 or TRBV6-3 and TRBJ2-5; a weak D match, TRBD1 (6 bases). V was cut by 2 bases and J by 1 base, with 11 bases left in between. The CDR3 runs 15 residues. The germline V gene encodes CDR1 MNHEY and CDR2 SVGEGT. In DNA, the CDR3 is TGTGCCAGCAGTTACCCGAGGGGGAGCCAAGAGACCCAGTACTTC. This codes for CASSYPRGSQETQYF.

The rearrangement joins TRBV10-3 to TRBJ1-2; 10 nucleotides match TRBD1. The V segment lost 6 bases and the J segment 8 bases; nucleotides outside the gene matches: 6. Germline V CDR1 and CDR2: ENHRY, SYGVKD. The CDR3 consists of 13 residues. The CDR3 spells CAISRQGAIGYTF. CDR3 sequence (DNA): TGTGCCATCAGCAGACAGGGGGCTATCGGCTACACCTTC.

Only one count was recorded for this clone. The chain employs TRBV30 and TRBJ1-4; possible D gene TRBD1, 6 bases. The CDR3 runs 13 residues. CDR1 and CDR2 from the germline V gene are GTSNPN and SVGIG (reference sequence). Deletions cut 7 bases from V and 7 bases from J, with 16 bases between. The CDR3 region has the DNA TGTGCCTCGGGCGGCAGCAGGGGTGAAAAACTGTTTTTT. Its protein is CASGGSRGEKLFF.

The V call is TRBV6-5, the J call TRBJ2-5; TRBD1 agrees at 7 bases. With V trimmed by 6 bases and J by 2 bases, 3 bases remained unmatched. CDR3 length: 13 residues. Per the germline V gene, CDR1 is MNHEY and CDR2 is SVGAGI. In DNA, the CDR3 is TGTGCCAGCAGCGACAGGGTTCAAGAGACCCAGTACTTC. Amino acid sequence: CASSDRVQETQYF.